This TCR beta chain was sequenced in a study of CD8+CD57+ T cells in acquired aplastic anemia. Across the whole study: Average DNA yield from sorted CD4+ and CD8+ cells was around 3 ug. Healthy donors had, on average, about 10.8 million reads for their CD4+ cells.

This clonotype was counted many times. Its target is not known. Study results and limitations: Levels of CD8+ Simpson's diversity were not significantly distinct in patients versus controls. Patients and controls had in common 25 to 30 CD8+ CDR3 sequences.

According to the study, genomic DNA was the template for TCR beta VDJ and CDR3 profiling. Each CDR3 protein is one row after TCRdb ran MiXCR on the reads. The sample gives 60,000 or so distinct CDR3 sequences, less than 65% of which show up once; about 2.5% is in the top ten. The sequence was collected from a human donor in good health, serving as a control. What was sequenced was sorted CD4+, CD8+, or CD8+CD57+ T cells (not recorded which) from PBMCs.

The CDR3 spells CASSLDGTGGYEQYF. The CDR3 DNA reads as TGCGCCAGCAGCTTGGATGGGACAGGGGGCTACGAGCAGTACTTC. J is TRBJ2-7 and V is TRBV5-1; TRBD1 aligns across 11 bases. Looked up from germline, CDR1 is SGHRS and CDR2 is YFSETQ. V trimming: 0 bases; J trimming: 3 bases; junction bases outside the gene matches: 2. The CDR3 is 15 residues long.